This T cell receptor beta chain was identified during a study of cytomegalovirus exposure and HLA in healthy donors (TCRdb year 2017). For the wider study: An earlier analysis of roughly 610 of the donors reported roughly 300 Gb of sequence data and 117 million unique TCR beta sequences obtained from approximately 180 million T cells. Around 320 gigabases of sequencing data and some 85 million unique TCR sequences were included in an early release covering around 600 HLA-typed donors. Of the approximately 400 genotyped donors, over 70% fell in the genetic ancestry cluster associated with self-reported Caucasian donors. The aim of the study was to test whether cataloging public T cell receptors could identify signatures of past pathogen exposure. The study used immunosequencing to profile the T cell repertoires of hundreds of subjects and linked those repertoires to cytomegalovirus serostatus. Along with the 666-subject first cohort, a separate validation cohort of over a hundred different subjects was used. High-throughput TCR immunosequencing, statistical association of individual TCRs with disease status, and machine learning were combined to predict cytomegalovirus infection status. A later analysis re-analyzed previously published TCR beta repertoires from about 600 donors and added high-resolution HLA genotyping to study TCR occurrence patterns. Rather than using new phenotypic data, the later analysis identified candidate immune exposures from TCR beta sequences and from how often those sequences occurred across donors. In an earlier analysis of more than 550 of the donors, high-throughput TCR beta sequencing was used to judge whether each TCR beta V gene segment behaved as functional or pseudogenic. Alongside the repertoire data, information on donor age, sex, ethnicity and CMV serostatus was compiled. A later genetic analysis used genome-wide SNP genotypes for about 65% of the roughly 670 donors, treating that subset as a discovery cohort. Every repertoire in the discovery cohort had been generated on one and the same sequencing platform. HLA typing covered class I and class II loci at four-digit resolution. Typing coverage differed by locus: A, B, C, DRB1 and DQB1 were typed in roughly 629-630 donors, DQA1 in 500 to 550, DPA1 in around 580, and DPB1 in 472. Five DR-DQ haplotypes were treated as single units for association and clustering because of strong linkage in the cohort. Across some 400 genotyped donors of the cohort, an average of approximately 240,000 unique TCR beta nucleotide sequences per donor were sequenced, and roughly 20% of those sequences were non-productive. Here is what the overall study found, with its caveats: According to a later analysis, parvovirus B19, influenza, CMV and Epstein-Barr virus appeared linked to several top co-occurrence clusters. Most CMV-associated TCR beta chains appeared to be HLA-restricted in a later analysis, and the HLA associations seemed to be driven largely by CMV exposure. When HLA alleles, especially DR and DQ, strongly co-occurred, TCR associations were difficult to assign to individual alleles. Only TCR beta chains were sequenced in this cohort, and the absence of alpha or paired-chain data limited detectable features. Specific HLA alleles were associated with some 15,000 TCR beta sequences at a false discovery rate of 0.05 in a later analysis. While some public TCRs were present in many individuals, most TCR sequences turned up only very rarely across donors. The authors suggested that the approach could potentially be generalized to other disease states and immunological phenotypes. A further reported finding was that TCR beta sequences accurately predicted the HLA-A and HLA-B alleles for most subjects in the first cohort. Sequencing depth was assumed to be roughly uniform across donors in the presence/absence analyses, though that assumption may not hold. Linkage disequilibrium might explain the correlated functional status among segregating V segments, but an unknown experimental factor could not be ruled out. In an earlier analysis of about 540 of the donors, most TCR beta V segments were observed in productive rearrangements about 90% or about 30% of the time, broadly matching IMGT annotations. A cluster of highly shared sequence variants was judged likely to be a technical artifact of the sequencing pipeline. A few of the identified cytomegalovirus-associated TCR beta chains were confirmed in vitro to be specific for cytomegalovirus antigens. The 87-base-pair reads could not distinguish some IMGT-functional V segments, including TRBV6-2 and TRBV6-3, so those segments were excluded. Because counts were too low, more than 15 rarely observed V segments, including chromosome 9 orphons, were excluded from the earlier analysis of roughly 580 of the donors. The classifier was reported to diagnose cytomegalovirus status with high specificity and sensitivity in both the original and validation cohorts. The only immune exposure information available for the cohort was CMV serostatus. A later analysis found that HLA-associated TCR beta chains were more clonally expanded and had lower generation probabilities than equally common non-associated chains. V-gene and J-gene trimming of TCR beta chains was associated with a missense DCLRE1C variant in a later genetic analysis, and the association was replicated in an independent cohort. Compared with the approximately 710-donor mean, donors in an Asian-associated ancestry cluster had fewer N-insertions in productive TCRs, according to a later genetic analysis. In a later analysis, TCR association rates were found to vary across HLA loci, with the most associated TCRs seen for DRB1 alleles and the fewest for HLA-C alleles. Because HLA typing was unavailable for some donors at each locus, only the typed subset was used in association tests. The study gave a list of 150 to 200 TCR beta chains associated with cytomegalovirus.

Spanning cysteine to phenylalanine, the CDR3 consists of 15 amino acids. Only the CDR3 DNA is retained, 45 bases long and in frame from the first base. The germline V gene provides CDR1 SGHRS and CDR2 YFSETQ. Trimming takes 4 bases from V and 0 bases from J, and the germline ends sit 11 bases apart. The cohort consisted of hundreds of healthy bone marrow donors. At the time of sampling, every cohort member was nominally healthy, though immune exposures that went unrecorded were likely present. The donor was CMV seronegative and was included in the group of several hundred seronegative cohort members. Each donor provided a peripheral blood sample, and peripheral blood mononuclear cells were used for TCR beta sequencing. Genomic DNA extraction from the blood cell samples was performed with the Qiagen DNeasy Blood Extraction Kit. As regards this clone: Its antigen has not been determined. No clone much larger than this one lies a single base away; base qualities are absent.

Library preparation employed the immunoSEQ multiplex PCR assay. For the multiplex PCR, a mixture combining 60 forward primers for TCR Vbeta segments and 13 reverse primers for TCR Jbeta segments was used. The CDR3 region of rearranged TCR beta genes was amplified from genomic DNA by a multiplex PCR assay. The Illumina HiSeq System was used to sequence the amplified TCR beta libraries as 87-base-pair reads. Per the source publication's procedure: A later analysis tallied about 77 million unique TCR beta chains across the 666 repertoires, and some 10 million of those chains were shared by two or more donors. A nearest-neighbor algorithm error-corrected the raw reads and collapsed the reads into unique sequences, merging closely related sequences to remove PCR and sequencing errors. To assign V, D and J gene segments, CDR3 sequences were aligned to IMGT reference sequences. For a sequence to be retained, a match of at least six nucleotides to both a V gene segment and a J gene segment was required. Rearrangements were called productive when the CDR3 lacked stop codons and stayed in frame with V and J; all others were non-productive. Following IMGT convention, CDR3 was defined as the stretch from the second conserved V-encoded cysteine up to the conserved J-encoded phenylalanine. The earlier analysis of approximately 590 of the donors excluded any sequence lacking an unambiguous match to a single V gene segment. In an earlier analysis of some 590 of the donors, a V segment was called functional when productive rearrangements were above 56.7%, and segregating when the standard deviation between donors exceeded 5%. A statistical classification framework was built for diagnosing cytomegalovirus status from the catalog of TCR beta chain sequences. In a later analysis, TCR nucleotide sequences were compared against IMGT/GENE-DB human TR gene sequences so that V and J genes could be assigned. The TCRdist pipeline was used in a later analysis to assign CDR3 sequences and most-parsimonious VDJ recombination scenarios. A later analysis defined each TCR beta chain by its CDR3 amino acid sequence plus V-gene family, and excluded reads lacking a unique V-gene family. As a way to deal with suspected cross-contamination and a sequencing artifact, a later analysis dropped hundreds of nucleotide sequences that were highly shared and had low generation probability. For each public chain, a later analysis derived a clonal expansion index from normalized ranks of inferred template counts within each repertoire. In a later analysis, generation probabilities were computed using a VDJ recombination model fitted to out-of-frame rearrangements, and the results were checked against IGoR. A later analysis scored TCR-TCR, TCR-HLA and TCR-CMV co-occurrence with hypergeometric tests, applying a repertoire-size bias correction to TCR pairs. To estimate false discovery rates, a later analysis permuted the HLA or CMV assignments 20 times. A later analysis grouped co-occurring TCRs with DBSCAN, adding TCRdist sequence similarity when clustering within HLA-allele-positive subsets. Repertoires with fewer than 30,000 or more than 120,000 public chains, plus five repertoires with anomalous nucleotide sharing, were excluded from co-occurrence clustering. TCRdb stores this immuneACCESS table with in-frame sequences only. Part of the clones is absent; in the studies checked, under half of the shortfall reflects unresolved V genes, and no reason is known for the rest. For V, J and clone size, that table is used; D and trimming come from the DNA. This sample holds some 120,000 clones; more than 80% were observed only once. The top ten clones comprise just over 2.5% of the sample.

The sequenced sample was PBMCs. The TCR comes from a man aged 25-40 years in good health and CMV-seronegative. The chain is made from TRBV5-1 and TRBJ2-1; TRBD2 is perhaps the D gene, given 5 matching bases. The CDR3 in this case is CASSPQRSSYNEQFF. The DNA sequence is TGCGCCAGCAGCCCACAGCGGAGCTCCTACAATGAGCAGTTCTTC.